Listed below are T cell receptor beta chains from one sample, sequenced in a study of shared clonotypes between healthy human individuals. The protocol was immunoSEQ multiplex PCR, while the TCRdb copy is restricted to in-frame clones and leaves out a portion. The table lists approximately 2.5 million clones, 93% of them singletons. The sequencing input was naive CD4+ T cells from PBMCs. These receptors all come from a young man in good health. Some clones in this sample may be carry-over from other donors' samples. CDR3s leave out the opening cysteine and the closing phenylalanine or tryptophan. Fields, in order: V gene, CDR3 protein.

V: TRBV10-2; CDR3: ATRQGEETQY
V: TRBV6-6; CDR3: ASTGSLAGEQF
V: TRBV7-2; CDR3: ASSLEAGGVYEQY
V: TRBV6-5; CDR3: ASRSRGGAETQY
V: TRBV18; CDR3: ASLRDRNTGELF
V: TRBV28; CDR3: ASSPRGQGVQPQH
V: TRBV7-2; CDR3: ASSSQFNRGQDGYT
V: TRBV11-3; CDR3: ASSLSPGSPLH
V: TRBV6-5; CDR3: ASTNGGPRGYT
V: TRBV2; CDR3: ASSEVKTKNIQY